This T cell receptor beta chain was recovered during a study of cytomegalovirus exposure and HLA in healthy donors. Sampled while nominally healthy, donors likely had unrecorded immune exposures. The PCR was carried out with 60 Vbeta primers and 13 Jbeta primers. The protocol was immunoSEQ multiplex PCR, while the TCRdb copy is restricted to in-frame clones and leaves out a portion. This sample yields around 94,000 clones, of which about four fifths are seen a single time; 10% belongs to the top ten. Germline V gives CDR1 SGDLS, CDR2 YYNGEE. The CDR3 extends over 17 amino acids. V was pared by 0 bases and J by 4 bases, with 18 bases between.

This TCR derives from a human donor in good health. The rearrangement links TRBV9 to TRBJ2-3; the D gene is possibly TRBD1 (5 bases). Sequencing used PBMCs. CDR3 in amino acids: CASSVATGHLSPDTQYF. DNA of the CDR3: TGTGCCAGCAGCGTAGCTACCGGACATTTAAGCCCAGATACGCAGTATTTT.